The following is a T cell receptor beta chain sequence with its context. This sample is part of a study of blood T cell repertoires in COVID-19. V shed 5 bases, J shed 8 bases, and the junction held 18 bases outside the gene matches. This CDR3 is 19 amino acids long. Germline V lookup: CDR1 LNHDA, CDR2 SQIVND (reference sequence). The data were produced by immunoSEQ multiplex PCR, yet TCRdb's version contains in-frame clones alone and is incomplete. The sample includes about 200,000 clones, 80% to 85% of them seen just once. Source material: PBMCs or T cells enriched from blood (not recorded which). The sequence was collected from a man aged 35-49 years who had recovered from COVID-19. The chain carries TRBV19 and TRBJ1-4; TRBD1 agrees at 12 bases. CDR3 in DNA: TGTGCCAGTAGTCTCCAAATACCGGGACAGGGGGCGACTTTAGAAAAACTGTTTTTT. Protein sequence: CASSLQIPGQGATLEKLFF.